These 16 T cell receptor beta chains came from one sample sequenced in a study of shared T cell receptors in the human thymus. The repertoire was sequenced with immunoSEQ multiplex PCR; TCRdb's copy has only in-frame clones and lacks some. The table records 630,000 or so clones, more than 75% of them present only once. Separately, the same data were catalogued under a study of human thymus T cells.

The sequenced material came from thymocytes. All receptors derive from a boy in the first two years of life with a congenital heart defect.

The V call is TRBV27, the J call TRBJ2-2; D remains ambiguous. Trimming left V 4 bases short and J 7 bases short, with 4 bases between. The CDR3 extends over 11 amino acids. CDR1 MNHEY and CDR2 SMNVEV come from the germline V gene (reference sequence). CDR3 protein: CASSSGGELFF. Here the CDR3 DNA reads TGTGCCAGCAGTTCAGGCGGGGAGCTGTTTTTT.

The chain has TRBV7-2 and TRBJ2-7; unclear D gene. There are 17 residues in the CDR3. V was pared by 5 bases and J by 0 bases, with 20 bases between. Germline V gene sequence: CDR1 SGHTA, CDR2 FQGNSA. CDR3 amino acids: CASSETRVYLDSYEQYF. CDR3 sequence (DNA): TGTGCCAGCAGCGAGACCCGGGTCTACCTCGACTCCTACGAGCAGTACTTC.

The chain is built from TRBV18 and TRBJ2-3; TRBD2 aligns across 7 bases. The germline gives CDR1 KGHSH, CDR2 LQKENI. V gave up 0 bases and J gave up 6 bases; unmatched junction bases: 3. This CDR3 contains 14 residues. The CDR3 region has the DNA TGTGCCAGCTCACCACCGACTAGCCAGGATACGCAGTATTTT. Translating gives CASSPPTSQDTQYF.

This clone has only a few counts. This sequence joins TRBV5-1 and TRBJ1-2; 11 bases align to TRBD1. The germline CDR1 and CDR2 sequences are SGHRS and YFSETQ. The length of the CDR3 is 19 residues. V shed 0 bases, J shed 4 bases, and the junction held 14 bases outside the gene matches. The CDR3 loop reads CASSLVSRTGGGLSYGYTF. CDR3 sequence (DNA): TGCGCCAGCAGCTTGGTCTCCCGGACAGGGGGCGGCCTATCCTATGGCTACACCTTC.

The CDR3 protein is CASSRIPGLAGVRNYEQYF. The CDR3 bases are TGTGCCAGCAGTCGAATCCCGGGACTAGCGGGAGTTAGGAACTACGAGCAGTACTTC. The rearrangement links TRBV27 to TRBJ2-7; 14 bases align to TRBD2. This CDR3 comprises 19 residues. Germline CDR1 is MNHEY and CDR2 is SMNVEV (reference sequence). V trimming: 5 bases; J trimming: 3 bases; junction bases outside the gene matches: 15.

The count of this clone is one. The genes are TRBV13 and TRBJ1-6; unclear D gene. The CDR3 spans 12 residues. V lost 5 bases and J lost 8, with 7 bases in between. Germline CDR1 PRHDT, CDR2 FYEKMQ (reference sequence). This CDR3 reads CASSNRDSPLHF. The DNA of the CDR3 is TGTGCCAGCAGCAACCGGGATTCACCCCTCCACTTT. Full variable domain (missing parts from reference TRBV13 and TRBJ1-6): AAGVIQSPRHLIKEKRETATLKCYPIPRHDTVYWYQQGPGQDPQFLISFYEKMQSDKGSIPDRFSAQQFSDYHSELNMSSLELGDSALYFCASSNRDSPLHFGNGTRLTVT.

This chain joins TRBV19 and TRBJ1-6; the D is unclear. This CDR3 is 17 amino acids long. V was pared by 2 bases and J by 7 bases, with 18 bases between. Germline CDR1 is LNHDA and CDR2 is SQIVND (reference sequence). CDR3 protein: CASSIPHAGYPNSPLHF. The CDR3 bases are TGTGCCAGTAGTATACCCCACGCCGGGTATCCCAATTCACCCCTCCACTTT.

The V gene is TRBV11-3, the J gene TRBJ2-1; TRBD1 might be the D (6 bases). This CDR3 is 16 amino acids long. Between the trimmed V and J ends, which lost 0 bases and 2 bases, there was a span of 11 bases. Germline CDR1 and CDR2: SGHNT and YENEEA. The CDR3 sequence is CASSLDYRVAYNEQFF. The CDR3 nucleotides are TGTGCCAGCAGCTTAGATTACAGGGTGGCCTACAATGAGCAGTTCTTC. Full variable domain (rest looked up from reference TRBV11-3 and TRBJ2-1): EAGVVQSPRYKIIEKKQPVAFWCNPISGHNTLYWYLQNLGQGPELLIRYENEEAVDDSQLPKDRFSAERLKGVDSTLKIQPAELGDSAVYLCASSLDYRVAYNEQFFGPGTRLTVL.

This clone was recorded once. The rearrangement uses TRBV6-1 and TRBJ1-1; TRBD1 matches 7 bases. CDR1 and CDR2 from the germline V gene are MNHNS and SASEGT. V was pared by 8 bases and J by 0 bases, with 6 bases of the junction left unmatched. The CDR3 runs to 14 residues. The CDR3 DNA follows: TGTGCCAGCGCCCCAACAGGGGTGAACACTGAAGCTTTCTTT. This translates into CASAPTGVNTEAFF.

The CDR3 DNA reads TGTGCCAGCAGCTTAGAGGGGCCCGGGACAGGGCTTAATGAAAAACTGTTTTTT. Amino acids: CASSLEGPGTGLNEKLFF. This chain connects TRBV7-2 to TRBJ1-4; the match to TRBD1 covers 9 bases. The CDR3 is 18 amino acids. Germline-derived CDR1 and CDR2 are SGHTA and FQGNSA. The V segment lost 1 base and the J segment 4 bases; nucleotides outside the gene matches: 10.

The gene calls are TRBV28 and TRBJ2-7, with 14 bases identical to TRBD2. CDR3 length equals 16 residues. Germline values: CDR1 MDHEN, CDR2 SYDVKM. Trimming cost V 10 bases and J 0 bases; bases outside gene matches: 8. The CDR3 reads CAIGLAGGPISYEQYF. The CDR3 nucleotides read TGTGCCATCGGACTAGCGGGAGGACCGATCTCCTACGAGCAGTACTTC.

The gene calls are TRBV6-5 and TRBJ2-1; TRBD2 matches at 7 bases. The CDR3 runs 15 residues. Trimming removed 4 bases from V and 7 bases from J; junction bases left unmatched: 10. Per germline, CDR1 MNHEY and CDR2 SVGAGI. In nucleotides, the CDR3 is TGTGCCAGCAGTTCAGGACTAGGCCTCCCTAATGAGCAGTTCTTC. Its protein product is CASSSGLGLPNEQFF.

This clone was counted only a few times. The rearrangement joins TRBV7-2 to TRBJ2-5; 8 bases fit TRBD2. Germline loops: CDR1 SGHTA, CDR2 FQGNSA. The CDR3 is 14 amino acids. With 1 base clipped from V and 5 bases from J, the junction kept 3 bases outside the gene matches. The chain's CDR3 is CASSLESSGETQYF. The CDR3 bases are TGTGCCAGCAGCTTAGAATCTAGCGGGGAGACCCAGTACTTC.

The gene calls are TRBV6-1 and TRBJ2-7; 9 bases fit TRBD1. With 3 bases clipped from V and 5 bases from J, the junction kept 5 bases outside the gene matches. Per the germline V gene, CDR1 is MNHNS and CDR2 is SASEGT. The CDR3 length is 14 residues. The CDR3 sequence is CASSDGTGQNEQYF. CDR3 DNA: TGTGCCAGCAGTGATGGGACAGGGCAGAACGAGCAGTACTTC.

The V gene is TRBV20-1, the J gene TRBJ1-3; TRBD1 matches 7 bases. The V gene end was trimmed by 7 bases and the J gene end by 7 bases; junction bases not matched to a gene: 4. The CDR3 consists of 11 residues. Germline V gene sequence: CDR1 DFQATT, CDR2 SNEGSKA (reference sequence). The CDR3, as DNA: TGCAGTGTTTCAGGGGGGAACACCATATATTTT. It is translated as CSVSGGNTIYF.

The V and J genes are TRBV18 and TRBJ1-5, with D possibly being TRBD1 (6 bases). CDR1 and CDR2 from the germline V gene are KGHSH and LQKENI. V lost 3 bases and J lost 3, with 15 bases in between. The CDR3 runs 16 residues. The CDR3 nucleotides read TGTGCCAGCTCACCGGCAGGGGCGACCCACAATCAGCCCCAGCATTTT. Translation: CASSPAGATHNQPQHF.